The clone carrying this TCR beta chain has a handful of counts. The sample contains more than one DNA sequence encoding this CDR3. Using immunoSEQ multiplex PCR, the repertoire was profiled, and TCRdb retains in-frame clones only, with some absent. The repertoire holds about 230,000 clones, with 85% to 90% as singletons. The data originate from a study of blood T cell repertoires in COVID-19. In the study overall: COVID-19 samples collected from the United States, Italy and Spain covered acute and convalescent phases. The analysed material was cDNA or gDNA that came from T cells, B-cell-depleted T cells, or PBMCs.

The sequence came from a man between 50 and 59 years old with COVID-19, enrolled during active disease. Sequenced: peripheral blood.

The CDR3 spells CASSLLGGVNTEAFF. The CDR3 DNA is TGTGCCAGCAGTTTATTAGGGGGGGTGAACACTGAAGCTTTCTTT. This rearrangement joins TRBV27 to TRBJ1-1, with TRBD1 as a possible D gene (6 bases). With 1 base removed from V and 0 bases from J, the gap between germline ends came to 9 bases. Germline V lookup: CDR1 MNHEY, CDR2 SMNVEV (reference sequence). The CDR3 has 15 residues.